This paragraph covers one T cell receptor beta chain sequence. The sample is drawn from a study of glioma-infiltrating T cells. Germline-derived CDR1 and CDR2 are SGHVS and FNYEAQ. This CDR3 is built from 15 residues. Trimming cost V 2 bases and J 4 bases; bases outside gene matches: 6. TCR alpha and beta CDR3 regions were amplified from RNA using iRepertoire nested multiplex PCR. TCRdb processed the multiplex PCR reads anew with MiXCR; each CDR3 protein has one entry. Of a few hundred thousand distinct CDR3 sequences in the sample, more than 35% were seen once. This clonotype was sampled from a human donor with low-grade glioma or glioblastoma, undergoing nonglioma brain surgery, or in good health (not recorded which). V usage is TRBV7-6 and J usage is TRBJ2-3; 7 positions match TRBD2. The sample consisted of glioma tissue, nonneoplastic brain tissue, or PBMCs (not recorded which). The CDR3 nucleotides are TGTGCCAGCAGCTTAATTGGCGGGAGCGCAGATACGCAGTATTTT. Protein sequence: CASSLIGGSADTQYF.